Listed here are 27 T cell receptor beta chains from one sample, sequenced in a study of identical twins. TCRdb redid the calling of the 5' RACE reads with MiXCR, one entry per CDR3 protein. The sample lists approximately 410,000 distinct CDR3 sequences, about 18% occurring once. The sequencing input was naive T cells sorted from blood. These receptors all come from a man aged 45 to 65 in good health.

This clonotype appeared many times. This rearrangement joins TRBV5-1 to TRBJ2-5; D gene unclear. V was trimmed by 4 bases and J by 3 bases, leaving 10 bases between them. The germline CDR1 and CDR2 sequences are SGHRS and YFSETQ. The CDR3 is made up of 13 amino acids. The DNA of the CDR3 is TGCGCCAGCAGCACAGCAAAAAAAGAGACCCAGTACTTC. Translation gives CASSTAKKETQYF.

This rearrangement joins TRBV6-6 to TRBJ2-7, with a weak D call TRBD2 (6 bases). V was cut by 6 bases and J by 6 bases, with 12 bases left in between. This CDR3 is built from 12 residues. Germline loops: CDR1 MNHNY, CDR2 SVGAGI (reference sequence). The CDR3 nucleotides read TGTGCCAGCAGGGAGGGCCCCATCGAGCAGTACTTC. Translating it yields CASREGPIEQYF.

This clonotype was counted a few times. This sequence joins TRBV25-1 and TRBJ2-1; D might be TRBD1 (6 bases). The CDR3 has 16 residues. Germline values: CDR1 MGHDK, CDR2 SYGVNS. The ends were cut back, 2 bases at V and 3 bases at J, with 14 bases in the middle. CDR3 sequence (DNA): TGTGCCAGCAGTGAACCGGCAGGGGCCGACTACAATGAGCAGTTCTTC. As protein: CASSEPAGADYNEQFF.

This clonotype was found a few times. The rearrangement joins TRBV28 to TRBJ2-3, with D possibly TRBD1 on 5 matching bases. Germline V gene lookup returns CDR1 MDHEN and CDR2 SYDVKM. Deletions cut 6 bases from V and 4 bases from J, with 26 bases between. The CDR3 loop spans 18 amino acids. CDR3 nucleotide sequence: TGTGCCAGCAGCCGTAAGTGGGGCGCTAGAAAGTCCCCAGATACGCAGTATTTT. Amino acids: CASSRKWGARKSPDTQYF. The full variable domain, completed using reference TRBV28 and TRBJ2-3, is DVKVTQSSRYLVKRTGEKVFLECVQDMDHENMFWYRQDPGLGLRLIYFSYDVKMKEKGDIPEGYSVSREKKERFSLILESASTNQTSMYLCASSRKWGARKSPDTQYFGPGTRLTVL.

The chain joins TRBV7-2 to TRBJ1-4; possibly TRBD1 for D (5 bases). The V gene's germline CDR1 is SGHTA and CDR2 FQGNSA. There are 15 residues in the CDR3. The V gene lost 2 bases and the J gene lost 8 bases, with 15 bases spanning the gap. For the CDR3, the DNA is TGTGCCAGCAGCTTAACCGGGACGGCGGGAGAAAAACTGTTTTTT. It encodes CASSLTGTAGEKLFF.

J is TRBJ1-6 and V is TRBV7-2; TRBD1 aligns across 7 bases. CDR3 length: 15 amino acids. CDR1 and CDR2 (germline): SGHTA, FQGNSA. With 3 bases clipped from V and 9 bases from J, the junction kept 8 bases outside the gene matches. Written as DNA, the CDR3 is TGTGCCAGCAGCTTGATGAGGGGGACAGCTTCACCCCTCCACTTT. Translated, it gives CASSLMRGTASPLHF.

The sample holds a few counts of this clonotype. The chain recombines TRBV4-3 with TRBJ1-5; D gene uncertain. The length of the CDR3 is 13 residues. Germline lookup yields CDR1 LGHNA and CDR2 YSLEER. Trimming took 0 bases from V and 3 from J, leaving 3 bases between them. The CDR3 region has the DNA TGCGCCAGCAGCCAAGACGTCAATCAGCCCCAGCATTTT. The encoded protein is CASSQDVNQPQHF.

The chain is built from TRBV27 and TRBJ2-7, with TRBD2 matching 7 bases. Per the germline V gene, CDR1 is MNHEY and CDR2 is SMNVEV (reference sequence). The length of the CDR3 is 14 residues. The V segment lost 4 bases and the J segment 4 bases; nucleotides outside the gene matches: 7. The CDR3 DNA follows: TGTGCCAGCAGTTCCCGGGACTACCCTTACGAGCAGTACTTC. Translated: CASSSRDYPYEQYF.

This rearrangement joins TRBV3-1 to TRBJ2-7; D gene uncertain. Germline CDR1 is LGHDT and CDR2 is YNNKEL (reference sequence). Between the trimmed V and J ends, which lost 0 bases and 2 bases, there was a span of 11 bases. The CDR3 is 15 amino acids. The CDR3 DNA follows: TGTGCCAGCAGCCAAGATGCTAGGTGGGCCTACGAGCAGTACTTC. Protein sequence: CASSQDARWAYEQYF.

Ten or more counts support this clonotype. This sequence joins TRBV7-6 and TRBJ2-3; 8 positions match TRBD1. Germline-derived CDR1 and CDR2 are SGHVS and FNYEAQ. With 5 bases clipped from V and 1 base from J, the junction kept 2 bases outside the gene matches. The CDR3 totals 14 residues. DNA for the CDR3: TGTGCCAGCAGCCTACAGGGGGGCACAGATACGCAGTATTTT. Protein: CASSLQGGTDTQYF.

The chain recombines TRBV27 with TRBJ1-2, with no clear D. V was cut by 2 bases and J by 9 bases, with 16 bases left in between. This CDR3 is 14 amino acids long. The germline V gene has CDR1 MNHEY and CDR2 SMNVEV (reference sequence). CDR3 protein: CASSLSFGLRSYTF. CDR3 DNA sequence: TGTGCCAGCAGTTTAAGCTTTGGGTTGAGGAGCTACACCTTC.

The chain recombines TRBV12-3 or TRBV12-4 with TRBJ2-5; TRBD2 matches 7 bases. V lost 2 bases, J lost 7 bases, and 10 bases stayed unmatched. This CDR3 region has 15 residues. CDR3 bases: TGTGCCAGCAGTTTAAGGCTCGCGGGAGTCGGGACCCAGTACTTC. It yields the protein CASSLRLAGVGTQYF.

As for this clonotype: A read error may be the cause here, since a much bigger clone is one base away. Here the CDR3 omits its conserved ending phenylalanine or tryptophan, so a read error is the likely source. V is TRBV20-1 and J is TRBJ2-7; 10 bases line up with TRBD1. This CDR3 comprises 18 residues. Germline V gene sequence: CDR1 DFQATT, CDR2 SNEGSKA (reference sequence). J gave up 2 bases and V 0 bases, and 13 bases lay outside the gene matches. CDR3 loop: CSARDVDRPGTGAYEQYS. CDR3 in DNA: TGCAGTGCTAGAGATGTAGACCGACCCGGGACAGGGGCCTACGAGCAGTACTCC.

Ten or more counts support this clonotype. The rearrangement joins TRBV7-8 to TRBJ2-5; the match to TRBD1 covers 8 bases. The V and J ends lost 7 bases and 4 bases, in that order; junction bases with no gene match: 14. Germline V gene sequence: CDR1 SGHVS, CDR2 FQNEAQ. CDR3 length: 16 residues. In DNA form, the CDR3 reads TGTGCCAGCACCATCCTCCCCCCCAGGGGGCTAGAGACCCAGTACTTC. This sequence encodes CASTILPPRGLETQYF.

The chain employs TRBV4-2 and TRBJ2-6; D not certain. V was trimmed by 0 bases and J by 0 bases, leaving 6 bases between them. There are 16 residues in the CDR3. Germline V gene sequence: CDR1 LGHNA, CDR2 YNFKEQ. The CDR3 nucleotides are TGTGCCAGCAGCCAAGACAAAATCTCTGGGGCCAACGTCCTGACTTTC. It specifies CASSQDKISGANVLTF.

This clonotype was observed many times. CDR3 region: CASSLTKSTDTQYF. The CDR3 coding sequence is TGTGCCAGCAGCCTAACAAAGAGCACAGATACGCAGTATTTT. The gene calls are TRBV7-8 and TRBJ2-3; D is unclear. The CDR3 totals 14 residues. CDR1 is SGHVS and CDR2 is FQNEAQ in the germline V gene. The V end was cut by 5 bases, the J end by 0 bases, with 9 bases between.

The J gene is TRBJ2-1, the V gene TRBV27; tentative D call: TRBD1 (6 bases). CDR1 MNHEY and CDR2 SMNVEV come from the germline V gene (reference sequence). V lost 6 bases, J lost 12 bases, and 12 bases lay in between. The CDR3 extends over 11 amino acids. CDR3 residues: CASRRGLRQFF. Written as DNA, the CDR3 is TGTGCCAGCAGAAGGGGGTTGCGGCAGTTCTTC.

About this clonotype: One end of the junction fails to match germline, which may point to a read error. This chain connects TRBV5-1 to TRBJ2-3; D uncertain. CDR3 length equals 16 residues. Per the germline V gene, CDR1 is SGHRS and CDR2 is YFSETQ. The CDR3 protein is CTSSLVGYTPTDTQYF. For the CDR3, the DNA is TGCACCAGCAGCTTGGTGGGCTACACCCCGACAGATACGCAGTATTTT.

This clonotype was recorded a few times. The chain joins TRBV28 to TRBJ2-3; 8 nucleotides match TRBD2. The CDR3 length is 18 residues. J was trimmed by 1 base and V by 3 bases; bases with no gene match: 12. Germline V gene data show CDR1 as MDHEN and CDR2 as SYDVKM. The CDR3 region is CASSFFLPFSGGTDTQYF. CDR3 nucleotides: TGTGCCAGCAGTTTCTTCCTCCCTTTTAGCGGGGGCACAGATACGCAGTATTTT.

This clonotype was detected many times. Here the CDR3 reads CASSLFGPETQYF. The CDR3, as DNA: TGCGCCAGCAGCTTATTTGGGCCAGAGACCCAGTACTTC. This chain joins TRBV5-1 and TRBJ2-5; the D is unclear. The CDR3 runs to 13 residues. Germline V lookup: CDR1 SGHRS, CDR2 YFSETQ. V was clipped by 2 bases and J by 4 bases, with 9 bases between them.

The table lists this clonotype with a few counts. V is TRBV20-1 and J is TRBJ2-7; the D is unclear. CDR3 size: 15 residues. Germline CDR1 reads DFQATT; CDR2 reads SNEGSKA (reference sequence). V was clipped by 0 bases and J by 2 bases, with 14 bases between them. The CDR3 DNA reads as TGCAGTGCTAGAGATTTGCTAGAACTTACCTACGAGCAGTACTTC. It is translated as CSARDLLELTYEQYF.

CDR3 coding DNA: TGTGCCAGCAGCTTAATCCGACAACAAGAGACCCAGTACTTC. Its protein product is CASSLIRQQETQYF. The rearrangement joins TRBV7-2 to TRBJ2-5, with D unresolved. The CDR3 has 14 residues. Trimming stripped 2 bases from V and 2 bases from J, with 9 bases between. CDR1 and CDR2 (germline): SGHTA, FQGNSA. Full variable domain (missing parts from reference TRBV7-2 and TRBJ2-5): GAGVSQSPSNKVTEKGKDVELRCDPISGHTALYWYRQSLGQGLEFLIYFQGNSAPDKSGLPSDRFSAERTGGSVSTLTIQRTQQEDSAVYLCASSLIRQQETQYFGPGTRLLVL.

The V gene is TRBV6-1, the J gene TRBJ2-1; D ambiguous. Germline V gene data show CDR1 as MNHNS and CDR2 as SASEGT. The CDR3 sequence is 13 residues long. Trimming shortened V by 7 bases and J by 7 bases, and 14 bases separated the two germline ends. The CDR3 loop is CASTLGPENEQFF. The CDR3 coding sequence is TGTGCCAGCACCCTCGGGCCCGAAAATGAGCAGTTCTTC.

This clonotype was detected many times. V is TRBV5-1 and J is TRBJ1-3, with D possibly TRBD1 on 5 matching bases. Trimming stripped 0 bases from V and 7 bases from J, with 11 bases between. Germline CDR1 and CDR2: SGHRS and YFSETQ. The CDR3 spans 14 residues. This chain's CDR3 is CASSLGQGSNTIYF. In DNA form, the CDR3 reads TGCGCCAGCAGCTTGGGGCAGGGTAGCAACACCATATATTTT.

This clonotype was detected ten times or more. This chain connects TRBV6-5 to TRBJ1-6; no definite D call. The CDR3 is 15 residues long. V shed 0 bases and J shed 9 bases, with 12 bases lying between them. The germline V gene encodes CDR1 MNHEY and CDR2 SVGAGI. This CDR3 is CASSYSNGEGSPLHF. In DNA, the CDR3 is TGTGCCAGCAGTTACTCGAACGGCGAGGGTTCACCCCTCCACTTT.

This clonotype showed up many times. J is TRBJ2-7 and V is TRBV20-1; perhaps TRBD2 as D (5 bases). The V and J ends lost 5 bases and 7 bases respectively, with 21 bases between them. Germline CDR1 is DFQATT and CDR2 is SNEGSKA (reference sequence). CDR3 size: 14 residues. The CDR3 DNA reads TGCAGTGCTCCCGGAATCGATTATTGGGAGGAGCAGTACTTC. Protein: CSAPGIDYWEEQYF.

This clonotype was seen ten or more times. The V call is TRBV15, the J call TRBJ2-7, with 9 bases identical to TRBD1. The germline CDR1 and CDR2 sequences are LNHNV and YYDKDF (reference sequence). J gave up 3 bases and V 0 bases, and 6 bases lay outside the gene matches. The CDR3 consists of 16 residues. CDR3 nucleotide sequence: TGTGCCACCAGCAGAGATCGACAGGGGGTCGGCTACGAGCAGTACTTC. Its protein product is CATSRDRQGVGYEQYF.